The 32 T cell receptor beta chains presented below share a single source sample, sequenced in a study of PD-1 blockade in classical Hodgkin lymphoma. TCRdb's table, derived via immunoSEQ multiplex PCR, lists solely in-frame clones and lacks some. The sample carries over 15,000 clones, about 85% recorded once. Time point denoted: newly diagnosed, previously untreated cHL patient sample. Specimen: peripheral blood mononuclear cells (PBMCs). Every receptor here comes from a human donor with classical Hodgkin lymphoma.

V is TRBV7-9 and J is TRBJ2-5, with 8 bases aligning to TRBD1. The J segment lost 5 bases and the V segment lost 6 bases, leaving 14 bases of the junction unmatched. Germline V gives CDR1 SEHNR, CDR2 FQNEAQ (reference sequence). The CDR3 runs 16 residues. CDR3 in DNA: TGTGCCAGCAGTCCTCTATATGGACAGGGTAGCGAGACCCAGTACTTC. Translated: CASSPLYGQGSETQYF.

The chain employs TRBV7-9 and TRBJ1-1; D might be TRBD1 (5 bases). Germline V CDR1 and CDR2: SEHNR, FQNEAQ (reference sequence). Trimming took 5 bases from V and 1 from J, leaving 14 bases between them. The CDR3 extends over 15 amino acids. The CDR3 here is CASSPPGLQNTEAFF. CDR3 in DNA: TGTGCCAGCAGCCCTCCGGGACTTCAGAACACTGAAGCTTTCTTT.

The chain has TRBV18 and TRBJ2-7; 9 bases fit TRBD2. The CDR3 covers 14 residues. The J segment lost 5 bases and the V segment lost 3 bases, leaving 5 bases of the junction unmatched. Looked up from germline, CDR1 is KGHSH and CDR2 is LQKENI. CDR3 coding DNA: TGTGCCAGCTCACCGGGGGTAGCGGGGGACGAGCAGTACTTC. This codes for CASSPGVAGDEQYF. Supplemented by reference TRBV18 and TRBJ2-7, the full variable domain reads NAGVMQNPRHLVRRRGQEARLRCSPMKGHSHVYWYRQLPEEGLKFMVYLQKENIIDESGMPKERFSAEFPKEGPSILRIQQVVRGDSAAYFCASSPGVAGDEQYFGPGTRLTVT.

V gene TRBV2 combines with J gene TRBJ1-1; D perhaps matches TRBD1 (5 bases). V gave up 6 bases and J gave up 1 base, with 15 bases separating them. Germline CDR1 and CDR2: SNHLY and FYNNEI. The length of the CDR3 is 15 residues. CDR3 region: CASRTSGHQNTEAFF. The CDR3 bases are TGTGCCAGCAGAACATCTGGACACCAGAACACTGAAGCTTTCTTT.

This clone occurred a few times. The genes are TRBV5-5 and TRBJ2-7, with a possible D match to TRBD2 (6 bases). CDR3 length: 14 residues. The germline gives CDR1 SGHKS, CDR2 YYEKEE (reference sequence). Deletions cut 2 bases from V and 0 bases from J, with 9 bases between. The CDR3 bases are TGTGCCAGCAGCTTAGGGACTGCCTCCTACGAGCAGTACTTC. This gives the protein CASSLGTASYEQYF.

This chain connects TRBV19 to TRBJ1-2; a possible D gene is TRBD1 (6 bases). Germline V gene data show CDR1 as LNHDA and CDR2 as SQIVND (reference sequence). Trimming took off 5 bases at V and 2 bases at J, with 12 bases between the two ends. The CDR3 contains 14 residues. The CDR3 loop reads CASSETGTNYGYTF. DNA for the CDR3: TGTGCCAGTAGTGAAACCGGGACAAACTATGGCTACACCTTC.

This clone has just one count. The chain recombines TRBV5-1 with TRBJ2-7, with D perhaps TRBD1 (6 bases). V was clipped by 3 bases and J by 1 base, with 11 bases between them. There are 14 residues in the CDR3. The germline gives CDR1 SGHRS, CDR2 YFSETQ. CDR3 DNA sequence: TGCGCCAGCAGCTACTTGACAGGTTCCTACGAGCAGTACTTC. Its protein product is CASSYLTGSYEQYF. Filled out from reference TRBV5-1 and TRBJ2-7, the complete variable domain reads KAGVTQTPRYLIKTRGQQVTLSCSPISGHRSVSWYQQTPGQGLQFLFEYFSETQRNKGNFPGRFSGRQFSNSRSEMNVSTLELGDSALYLCASSYLTGSYEQYFGPGTRLTVT.

The chain uses TRBV28 and TRBJ2-1; tentatively, D is TRBD1 or TRBD2 (6 bases each). Germline V lookup: CDR1 MDHEN, CDR2 SYDVKM. V shed 3 bases and J shed 6 bases, with 15 bases lying between them. The CDR3 extends over 15 amino acids. The CDR3 nucleotides are TGTGCCAGCAGTTTTGGAGGGGGGCTCGGCAATGAGCAGTTCTTC. Translation: CASSFGGGLGNEQFF.

This sequence joins TRBV10-3 and TRBJ2-5; possibly TRBD1 for D (5 bases). CDR3 length: 13 amino acids. Germline V gene data show CDR1 as ENHRY and CDR2 as SYGVKD. V was pared by 10 bases and J by 1 base, with 13 bases between. CDR3 protein: CATSREGQETQYF. DNA of the CDR3: TGTGCCACCTCCAGGGAAGGCCAAGAGACCCAGTACTTC.

The J gene is TRBJ2-3, the V gene TRBV5-6; D remains unclear. The CDR3 totals 12 residues. Germline-derived CDR1 and CDR2 are SGHDT and YYEEEE. The ends were cut back, 5 bases at V and 6 bases at J, with 10 bases in the middle. The CDR3 nucleotides are TGTGCCAGCAGATCCGGGTGGGATACGCAGTATTTT. It yields the protein CASRSGWDTQYF.

V is TRBV28 and J is TRBJ2-2, with a possible D match to TRBD1 (6 bases). The V gene's germline CDR1 is MDHEN and CDR2 SYDVKM. Trimming pared 6 bases from V and 9 bases from J, leaving 14 bases between. The CDR3 sequence is 13 residues long. Written as DNA, the CDR3 is TGTGCCAGCAGCCGCCTGGGGGCCAGGGAGCTGTTTTTT. As protein: CASSRLGARELFF.

The V call is TRBV11-1, the J call TRBJ2-1; the match to TRBD2 covers 7 bases. Germline V gene sequence: CDR1 SGHAT, CDR2 FQDESV (reference sequence). The CDR3 spans 14 residues. V gave up 2 bases and J gave up 7 bases; unmatched junction bases: 5. In DNA, the CDR3 is TGTGCCAGCAGCTTACTGGGGGGGGTAAATGAGCAGTTCTTC. Encoded protein: CASSLLGGVNEQFF.

The chain combines TRBV11-2 with TRBJ2-1; 12 nucleotides line up with TRBD2. CDR3 length: 15 amino acids. Losses at the gene ends were 3 bases for V and 8 bases for J; bases not matched to a gene: 5. CDR1 is SGHAT and CDR2 is FQNNGV in the germline V gene. CDR3 loop: CASSFTSGRLYEQFF. The CDR3 DNA is TGTGCCAGCAGCTTTACTAGCGGGAGGTTGTATGAGCAGTTCTTC.

This chain links TRBV30 with TRBJ1-4; TRBD1 matches 10 bases. The V and J ends lost 2 bases and 8 bases, in that order; junction bases with no gene match: 8. The CDR3 totals 15 residues. Germline CDR1 reads GTSNPN; CDR2 reads SVGIG (reference sequence). CDR3 residues: CAWSTRTGGREKLFF. CDR3 nucleotides: TGTGCCTGGAGTACCCGGACAGGGGGTAGAGAAAAACTGTTTTTT.

V usage is TRBV5-1 and J usage is TRBJ2-4; 12 bases fit TRBD1. CDR3 length: 14 amino acids. Germline V lookup: CDR1 SGHRS, CDR2 YFSETQ. The J segment lost 8 bases and the V segment lost 3 bases, leaving 3 bases of the junction unmatched. CDR3 amino acids: CASSSGQGADIQYF. The CDR3 region has the DNA TGCGCCAGCAGCTCGGGACAGGGGGCTGACATTCAGTACTTC.

The chain recombines TRBV4-3 with TRBJ2-1; a possible D gene is TRBD2 (6 bases). CDR3 length: 14 amino acids. V lost 3 bases and J 8 bases, leaving 14 bases between the germline ends. Germline V CDR1 and CDR2: LGHNA, YSLEER. CDR3 protein: CASSQDPWEDEQFF. The CDR3 bases are TGCGCCAGCAGCCAGGACCCTTGGGAGGATGAGCAGTTCTTC.

The chain has TRBV29-1 and TRBJ1-1; D is ambiguous. CDR1 and CDR2 from the germline V gene are SQVTM and ANQGSEA. This CDR3 has 13 residues. The V end was cut by 4 bases, the J end by 1 base, with 10 bases between. The CDR3 DNA reads TGCAGCGTTGGTAGGCGGTCGAACACTGAAGCTTTCTTT. Translation: CSVGRRSNTEAFF.

This clone appeared once. The chain employs TRBV7-6 and TRBJ1-2; D is possibly TRBD1 (6 bases). This CDR3 is 15 amino acids long. Germline V gene sequence: CDR1 SGHVS, CDR2 FNYEAQ. V shed 0 bases and J shed 3 bases, with 11 bases lying between them. The CDR3 loop is CASSLAGPGDYGYTF. In DNA, the CDR3 is TGTGCCAGCAGCTTAGCCGGTCCAGGGGACTATGGCTACACCTTC.

This chain links TRBV18 with TRBJ1-5, with no clear D. The CDR3 runs to 14 residues. Trimming stripped 2 bases from V and 4 bases from J, with 9 bases between. CDR1 is KGHSH and CDR2 is LQKENI in the germline V gene. CDR3 protein: CASSPRPANQPQHF. The CDR3, as DNA: TGTGCCAGCTCACCAAGGCCAGCTAATCAGCCCCAGCATTTT.

The V and J genes are TRBV6-5 and TRBJ2-7; no definite D call. CDR1 is MNHEY, CDR2 SVGAGI, per germline. The CDR3 covers 12 residues. V gave up 1 base and J gave up 4 bases, with 5 bases separating them. For the CDR3, the DNA is TGTGCCAGCAGTTACTACCTATACGAGCAGTACTTC. Residues: CASSYYLYEQYF.

V is TRBV28 and J is TRBJ2-7; 12 bases agree with TRBD2. Germline loops: CDR1 MDHEN, CDR2 SYDVKM. The J segment lost 5 bases and the V segment lost 6 bases, leaving 17 bases of the junction unmatched. CDR3 size: 18 residues. The CDR3 nucleotides read TGTGCCAGCAGCCTACGGACTAGCGGGATTGGGTATGGTCACGAGCAGTACTTC. It codes for CASSLRTSGIGYGHEQYF.

The chain uses TRBV19 and TRBJ2-3; 8 bases map to TRBD2. The junction had 6 bases not matched to a gene; V was cut back by 7 bases and J by 3 bases. Germline loops: CDR1 LNHDA, CDR2 SQIVND (reference sequence). CDR3 length: 14 amino acids. In nucleotides, the CDR3 is TGTGCCAGTAAGGGACTAGATTTTACAGATACGCAGTATTTT. Its protein product is CASKGLDFTDTQYF.

The CDR3: CASSLTGSFYGYTF. The CDR3 DNA sequence: TGTGCCAGCAGTTTGACAGGGTCCTTCTATGGCTACACCTTC. The chain couples TRBV28 to TRBJ1-2; TRBD1 agrees at 7 bases. From germline, CDR1 is MDHEN and CDR2 SYDVKM. After removal of 3 bases from V and 4 bases from J, the junction contained 5 bases not matched to a gene. This CDR3 region has 14 residues.

The chain joins TRBV7-9 to TRBJ1-3; D ambiguous. Trimming pared 4 bases from V and 0 bases from J, leaving 4 bases between. In germline, CDR1 is SEHNR, CDR2 FQNEAQ (reference sequence). This CDR3 has 13 amino acids. In DNA, the CDR3 is TGTGCCAGCAGCTCGGACTCTGGAAACACCATATATTTT. It codes for CASSSDSGNTIYF.

The gene calls are TRBV27 and TRBJ2-3; no clear D gene. CDR1 is MNHEY, CDR2 SMNVEV, per germline (reference sequence). The CDR3 has 14 amino acids. Trimming took off 6 bases at V and 5 bases at J, with 15 bases between the two ends. This CDR3 is CASSLNGLRDTQYF. CDR3 in DNA: TGTGCCAGCAGCCTTAACGGGTTACGAGATACGCAGTATTTT.

V usage is TRBV5-1 and J usage is TRBJ2-5; 9 nucleotides line up with TRBD2. The CDR3 totals 15 residues. The germline CDR1 and CDR2 sequences are SGHRS and YFSETQ. Trimming took 1 base from V and 3 from J; bases not matched to a gene: 4. The CDR3 protein is CASSLSAGGKETQYF. The DNA of the CDR3 is TGCGCCAGCAGCTTGTCCGCGGGAGGGAAAGAGACCCAGTACTTC.

J is TRBJ1-3 and V is TRBV5-6; tentative D call: TRBD1 (6 bases). This CDR3 is built from 14 residues. Trimming removed 4 bases from V and 4 bases from J, with 12 bases in between. Germline-derived CDR1 and CDR2 are SGHDT and YYEEEE. The CDR3 here is CASSPGVSGNTIYF. CDR3 DNA sequence: TGTGCCAGCAGCCCAGGGGTCTCAGGAAACACCATATATTTT.

The chain uses TRBV7-9 and TRBJ1-2; D is possibly TRBD1 (5 bases). The CDR3 length is 15 residues. Germline V CDR1 and CDR2: SEHNR, FQNEAQ (reference sequence). V lost 3 bases, J lost 0 bases, and 11 bases lay in between. The CDR3 protein is CASSLGGAPNYGYTF. CDR3 nucleotides: TGTGCCAGCAGCTTGGGAGGGGCTCCTAACTATGGCTACACCTTC.

The chain links TRBV7-4 to TRBJ2-1; 12 bases line up with TRBD2. CDR3 length: 15 residues. From germline, CDR1 is SGHVT and CDR2 SQSDAQ. Trimming took 4 bases from V and 9 from J; bases not matched to a gene: 7. The CDR3 DNA follows: TGTGCCAGCAGCTCCAGACTAGCGGGAGAGACTGAGCAGTTCTTC. It encodes CASSSRLAGETEQFF.

The V gene is TRBV2, the J gene TRBJ1-2; TRBD1 might be the D (5 bases). Germline V gene lookup returns CDR1 SNHLY and CDR2 FYNNEI. CDR3 length: 13 amino acids. With 11 bases removed from V and 5 bases from J, the gap between germline ends came to 18 bases. The CDR3 coding sequence is TGTGCCGGACGGGGAGGGGCCGGGTATGGCTACACCTTC. It encodes CAGRGGAGYGYTF.

This clone occurred once. The rearrangement uses TRBV28 and TRBJ1-1; D might be TRBD1 (6 bases). Germline V gene data show CDR1 as MDHEN and CDR2 as SYDVKM. V was shortened by 6 bases and J by 1 base, with 15 bases between the two germline ends. The CDR3 loop spans 15 amino acids. In DNA, the CDR3 is TGTGCCAGCAGACCACCCGGGACACCGAACACTGAAGCTTTCTTT. This codes for CASRPPGTPNTEAFF.

The chain recombines TRBV5-8 with TRBJ1-1; 7 bases are shared with TRBD1. J lost 1 base, V lost 4 bases, and 7 bases had no gene match. The CDR3 extends over 15 amino acids. The germline CDR1 and CDR2 sequences are SGHTS and YDEGEE. In DNA form, the CDR3 reads TGTGCCAGCAGCAAATGGGACAGATGGAACACTGAAGCTTTCTTT. Its protein product is CASSKWDRWNTEAFF. Combining the CDR3 with reference TRBV5-8 and TRBJ1-1 gives the whole variable domain EAGVTQSPTHLIKTRGQQATLRCSPISGHTSVYWYQQALGLGLQFLLWYDEGEERNRGNFPPRFSGRQFPNYSSELNVNALELEDSALYLCASSKWDRWNTEAFFGQGTRLTVV.